The T cell receptor beta chain described here comes from a study of Ad26.COV2.S vaccination and SARS-CoV-2 variants. Study results and limitations: Following vaccination, spike-specific CD8+ and CD4+ T cell responses reportedly exhibited substantial breadth. Vaccinated individuals (as opposed to placebo recipients) had higher spike-specific TCR breadth. TCR breadth and depth analyses may have underestimated total T cell responses.

Concerning this clone itself: The antigen is not known.

Germline loops: CDR1 SGHRS, CDR2 YFSETQ. The germline V and J ends were trimmed by 0 bases and 5 bases, with 8 bases remaining between them. The length of the CDR3 is 13 residues. The protocol was immunoSEQ multiplex PCR, while the TCRdb copy is restricted to in-frame clones and leaves out a portion. The table includes about 350,000 clones, around 90% detected once. The sample here was peripheral blood, taken after recovery from COVID-19. This receptor was taken from a human donor who had recovered from COVID-19. The J gene is TRBJ1-1, the V gene TRBV5-1; D remains unclear. CDR3 sequence (DNA): TGCGCCAGCAGCTTGGGCCTACTAACTGAAGCTTTCTTT. Translating gives CASSLGLLTEAFF.